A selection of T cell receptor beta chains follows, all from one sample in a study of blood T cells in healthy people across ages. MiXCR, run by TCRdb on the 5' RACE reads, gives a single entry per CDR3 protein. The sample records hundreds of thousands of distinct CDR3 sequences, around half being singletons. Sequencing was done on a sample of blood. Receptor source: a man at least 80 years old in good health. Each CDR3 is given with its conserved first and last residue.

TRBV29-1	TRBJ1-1	CSVDGTGEMNTEAFF
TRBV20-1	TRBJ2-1	CSARQGIGEQFF
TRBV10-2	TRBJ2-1	CASSAGGTGEQFF
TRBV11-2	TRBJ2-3	CASASRREGRGDTQYF
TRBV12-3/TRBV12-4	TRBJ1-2	CASTRTANYGYTF
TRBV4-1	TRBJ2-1	CASRRSGSLENEQFF
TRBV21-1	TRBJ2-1	CASSKGTSGSSYNEQFF
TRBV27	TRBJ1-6	CASTRGQGSSPLHF
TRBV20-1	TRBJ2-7	CSAAGLAGGREQYF
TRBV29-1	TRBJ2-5	CSVDKTQYF
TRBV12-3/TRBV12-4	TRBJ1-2	CASRSSGTGGSGYTF
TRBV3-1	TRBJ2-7	CASSQHAYEQYF
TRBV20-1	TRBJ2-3	CSASPLGTAGGTDTQYF
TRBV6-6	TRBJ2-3	CASSYSGGDAYF
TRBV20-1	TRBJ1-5	CSAGWGDRGLRNQPQHF
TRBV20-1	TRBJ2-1	CSAPPSGSGGYNEQFF
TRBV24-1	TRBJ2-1	CATSVAGPYNEQFF
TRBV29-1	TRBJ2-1	CSVYSMGGVGNEQFF
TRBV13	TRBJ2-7	CASSESRANPYEQYF
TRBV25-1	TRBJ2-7	CASSADRSSYEQYF
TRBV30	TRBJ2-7	CAWSVDRDYEQYF
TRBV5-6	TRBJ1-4	CASSRDGLNEKLFF
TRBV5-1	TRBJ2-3	CASSRDRGSSTDTQYF
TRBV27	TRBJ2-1	CASSLSGQSRVLEQFF
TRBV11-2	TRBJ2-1	CASSLDPASGSYEQFF
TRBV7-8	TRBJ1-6	CASSLALYNSPLHF
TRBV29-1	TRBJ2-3	CSVEGKVGVAYRDAYF
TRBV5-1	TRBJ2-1	CASSLGQGHYNEQFF
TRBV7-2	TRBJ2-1	CASSLFGSSYNEQFF